Each of the 14 T cell receptor beta chains below was sequenced from the same sample in a study of Ad26.COV2.S vaccination and SARS-CoV-2 variants. Sequencing used immunoSEQ multiplex PCR; TCRdb keeps in-frame clones, though not all of them. There are around 45,000 clones in the sample; 83% occur only once, and about half lies in the top ten. The material was peripheral blood, obtained after recovery from COVID-19. Receptor source: a human donor who had recovered from COVID-19.

The chain carries TRBV30 and TRBJ2-1; possibly TRBD1 or TRBD2 for D (5 bases each). Per the germline V gene, CDR1 is GTSNPN and CDR2 is SVGIG (reference sequence). The CDR3 consists of 12 residues. V was cut by 4 bases and J by 9 bases, with 13 bases left in between. In DNA form, the CDR3 reads TGTGCCTGGACCCCTTGGGGGAGTGAGCAGTTCTTC. Amino acid sequence: CAWTPWGSEQFF. Looking up the rest from reference TRBV30 and TRBJ2-1 gives the full variable domain: SQTIHQWPATLVQPVGSPLSLECTVEGTSNPNLYWYRQAAGRGLQLLFYSVGIGQISSEVPQNLSASRPQDRQFILSSKKLLLSDSGFYLCAWTPWGSEQFFGPGTRLTVL.

The J gene is TRBJ2-3, the V gene TRBV15; D possibly matches TRBD1 or TRBD2 (5 bases each). From germline, CDR1 is LNHNV and CDR2 YYDKDF (reference sequence). The V and J ends lost 0 bases and 2 bases respectively, with 24 bases between them. The CDR3 has 20 residues. In DNA form, the CDR3 reads TGTGCCACCAGCAGAGAAAAAACCCTGACCCCCCGGGGCTTCACAGATACGCAGTATTTT. Protein: CATSREKTLTPRGFTDTQYF.

This clone occurred once. The chain links TRBV5-6 to TRBJ1-4; D not certain. Trimming removed 3 bases from V and 4 bases from J, with 13 bases in between. Germline lookup yields CDR1 SGHDT and CDR2 YYEEEE. This CDR3 contains 15 residues. CDR3 nucleotide sequence: TGTGCCAGCAGCTCTGGACGGAATTATAATGAAAAACTGTTTTTT. As protein: CASSSGRNYNEKLFF.

The gene calls are TRBV30 and TRBJ2-4, with a tentative D call TRBD1 (6 bases). CDR3 length equals 15 residues. Trimming took 0 bases from V and 7 from J, leaving 16 bases between them. Germline V gene sequence: CDR1 GTSNPN, CDR2 SVGIG (reference sequence). The CDR3 nucleotides read TGTGCCTGGAGTGTACAGGGCAGCCCATGGAACATTCAGTACTTC. Translation: CAWSVQGSPWNIQYF.

CDR3 in amino acids: CASSPGVGAEAFF. CDR3 coding DNA: TGCGCCAGCAGCCCGGGGGTGGGAGCTGAAGCTTTCTTT. The V call is TRBV5-1, the J call TRBJ1-1, with D possibly TRBD1 on 5 matching bases. The CDR3 contains 13 residues. Germline V gene lookup returns CDR1 SGHRS and CDR2 YFSETQ. Trimming removed 4 bases from V and 6 bases from J, with 13 bases in between.

The chain joins TRBV5-1 to TRBJ2-1; D not certain. The CDR3 has 12 residues. Germline values: CDR1 SGHRS, CDR2 YFSETQ. Trimming removed 2 bases at V and 5 bases at J, with 5 bases between. The CDR3 spells CASSFTHNEQFF. The DNA of the CDR3 is TGCGCCAGCAGCTTCACTCACAATGAGCAGTTCTTC.

The chain links TRBV24-1 to TRBJ2-6; 7 bases map to TRBD1. The CDR3 is made up of 15 amino acids. CDR1 is KGHDR, CDR2 SFDVKD, per germline. V was clipped by 9 bases and J by 1 base; unmatched bases: 5. The CDR3 is CATGDSPSGANVLTF. As DNA, the CDR3 is TGTGCCACCGGGGACAGCCCGTCTGGGGCCAACGTCCTGACTTTC.

The chain is built from TRBV19 and TRBJ1-1; D is ambiguous. CDR1 and CDR2 from the germline V gene are LNHDA and SQIVND (reference sequence). Trimming took 3 bases from V and 7 from J, leaving 9 bases between them. This CDR3 region has 12 residues. CDR3 in amino acids: CASSIPPNEAFF. The CDR3 DNA reads TGTGCCAGTAGTATTCCCCCGAATGAAGCTTTCTTT.

V gene TRBV2 combines with J gene TRBJ2-3; 10 bases fit TRBD2. Losses at the gene ends were 9 bases for V and 1 base for J; bases not matched to a gene: 1. The CDR3 is 13 amino acids. Germline CDR1 and CDR2: SNHLY and FYNNEI. The DNA of the CDR3 is TGTGCCAGGGGGACTAGCGGCACAGATACGCAGTATTTT. This sequence encodes CARGTSGTDTQYF.

J is TRBJ1-2 and V is TRBV7-2; the D gene is possibly TRBD1 (6 bases). CDR3 length: 15 residues. Per the germline V gene, CDR1 is SGHTA and CDR2 is FQGNSA. Between the trimmed V and J ends, which lost 5 bases and 4 bases, there was a span of 17 bases. CDR3 sequence (DNA): TGTGCCAGCAGCCTATCTGGGGGGCTAGGCTATGGCTACACCTTC. Translating gives CASSLSGGLGYGYTF.

The CDR3, as DNA: TGCGCCAGCAGCTGGAAAGTGGATCGGGGCCCTATCTCCTACGAGCAGTACTTC. Its protein is CASSWKVDRGPISYEQYF. V and J are TRBV5-1 and TRBJ2-7; D is possibly TRBD1 or TRBD2 (5 bases each). CDR1 SGHRS and CDR2 YFSETQ come from the germline V gene. The CDR3 covers 18 residues. Trimming took off 3 bases at V and 0 bases at J, with 22 bases between the two ends.

The chain links TRBV18 to TRBJ2-5; D might be TRBD1 (5 bases). The CDR3 totals 14 residues. The V gene's germline CDR1 is KGHSH and CDR2 LQKENI. Trimming pared 1 base from V and 2 bases from J, leaving 8 bases between. The CDR3 bases are TGTGCCAGCTCACCACAGGCAGGGCAAGAGACCCAGTACTTC. Protein sequence: CASSPQAGQETQYF. Complete variable domain (other parts from reference TRBV18 and TRBJ2-5): NAGVMQNPRHLVRRRGQEARLRCSPMKGHSHVYWYRQLPEEGLKFMVYLQKENIIDESGMPKERFSAEFPKEGPSILRIQQVVRGDSAAYFCASSPQAGQETQYFGPGTRLLVL.

This clone was detected many times. V and J are TRBV19 and TRBJ1-2; D is unresolved. V dropped 0 bases and J dropped 8 bases, with 10 bases sitting between them. Germline CDR1 and CDR2: LNHDA and SQIVND (reference sequence). This CDR3 has 13 residues. The DNA of the CDR3 is TGTGCCAGTAGTATAGAGGCCGGACGAGGCTACACCTTC. This translates into CASSIEAGRGYTF.

The chain couples TRBV27 to TRBJ1-2; perhaps TRBD1 as D (6 bases). CDR1 and CDR2 (germline): MNHEY, SMNVEV (reference sequence). V lost 4 bases and J 4 bases, leaving 13 bases between the germline ends. This CDR3 is built from 14 residues. CDR3 DNA: TGTGCCAGCAGTTCCGGACAGATCGCCTATGGCTACACCTTC. Amino acid sequence: CASSSGQIAYGYTF.